Given below is one T cell receptor (beta chain) in context. This sample stems from a study of CD8 T cells in Susac syndrome. 0.5 to 1 ug RNA was reverse transcribed with random hexamers. The amplification used immunoSEQ multiplex PCR on TCR beta CDR3; it spanned 54 Vbeta and 13 Jbeta. TCRdb re-analysed the immunoSEQ multiplex PCR reads in MiXCR, keeping a single row per CDR3 protein. The sample gives a few hundred thousand distinct CDR3 sequences, more than 75% of which show up once; about 0.11% is in the top ten. CDR3 length equals 16 residues. Germline values: CDR1 SGHAT, CDR2 FQNNGV. Trimming cost V 5 bases and J 1 base, with 16 bases left between them.

Specimen: CD8+ T cells from PBMCs. This TCR was recovered from a human donor with multiple sclerosis. The chain is built from TRBV11-2 and TRBJ2-3; D remains ambiguous. The CDR3 DNA reads as TGTGCCAGCAGCCGTCGGGTCAATGCGGGCACAGATACGCAGTATTTT. This sequence encodes CASSRRVNAGTDTQYF. The full variable domain, completed using reference TRBV11-2 and TRBJ2-3, is EAGVAQSPRYKIIEKRQSVAFWCNPISGHATLYWYQQILGQGPKLLIQFQNNGVVDDSQLPKDRFSAERLKGVDSTLKIQPAKLEDSAVYLCASSRRVNAGTDTQYFGPGTRLTVL.